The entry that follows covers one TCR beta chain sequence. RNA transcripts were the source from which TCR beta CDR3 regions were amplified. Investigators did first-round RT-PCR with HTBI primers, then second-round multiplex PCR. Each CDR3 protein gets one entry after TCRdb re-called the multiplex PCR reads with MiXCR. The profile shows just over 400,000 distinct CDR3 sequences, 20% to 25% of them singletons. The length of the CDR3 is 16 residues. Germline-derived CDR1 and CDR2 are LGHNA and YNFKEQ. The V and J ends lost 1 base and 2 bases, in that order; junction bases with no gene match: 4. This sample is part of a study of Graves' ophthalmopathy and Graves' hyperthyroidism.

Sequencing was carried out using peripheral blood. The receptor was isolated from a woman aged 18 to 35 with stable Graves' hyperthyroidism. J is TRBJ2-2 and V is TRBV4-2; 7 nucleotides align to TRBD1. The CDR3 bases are TGTGCCAGCAGCCAAGCCCGGGACAGAAACACCGGGGAGCTGTTTTTT. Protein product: CASSQARDRNTGELFF.